This is a list of T cell receptor beta chains from one sample in a study of T cells in tuberculosis. TCRdb's table, derived via immunoSEQ multiplex PCR, lists solely in-frame clones and lacks some. Counted here are 33,000 or so clones, roughly 92% occurring once; the ten biggest clones make up over 6.5%. Sequenced input: PBMCs. The source is a donor between 10 and 35 years old with latent tuberculosis or without tuberculosis infection. Both conserved end residues are part of each CDR3.

>TRBJ1-2|TRBV14|13
CASSQLGLYGYTF
>TRBJ1-1|TRBV5-1|11
CASSPGSEAFF
>TRBJ2-7|TRBV6-5|15
CASSKTGTGGYEQYF
>TRBJ2-3|TRBV12-5|15
CAASQGTERTDTQYF
>TRBJ1-1|TRBV27|14
CASSFHRGNTEAFF
>TRBJ2-2|TRBV25-1|16
CASSSGTSGFTGELFF
>TRBJ2-3|TRBV4-1|19
CASSQSSGGLGIHTDTQYF
>TRBJ2-2|TRBV27|16
CASRRGGETNTGELFF
>TRBJ1-6|TRBV25-1|16
CASQISGTEVNSPLHF
>TRBJ1-2|TRBV6-1|13
CASSPRALRGYTF
>TRBJ2-1|TRBV9|14
CASSVVTGGDQQFF
>TRBJ1-2|TRBV14|15
CASSQEQGVAYGYTF
>TRBJ2-7|TRBV30|12
CAWQRTTDEQYF
>TRBJ2-3|TRBV5-8|15
CASSRGLASTDTQYF
>TRBJ1-4|TRBV2|15
CASSEGGQFNEKLFF
>TRBJ2-1|TRBV11-2|16
CASSLVVSGGYNEQFF
>TRBJ1-5|TRBV6-5|14
CASSPSTENQPQHF
>TRBJ2-7|TRBV6-5|14
CATAAGLPSYEQYF
>TRBJ1-2|TRBV4-3|15
CASSQEESRVYGYTF
>TRBJ2-3|TRBV12-5|17
CASGLVLPGQQTDTQYF
>TRBJ1-1|TRBV30|14
CAWSAGVVNTEAFF
>TRBJ2-7|TRBV2|13
CASSGPQGSEQYF
>TRBJ1-5|TRBV30|19
CAWSGAMPGGFVNNQPQHF
>TRBJ1-3|TRBV7-2|15
CASSLGAGSGNTIYF
>TRBJ2-6|TRBV11-2|16
CASSGDAGAGANVLTF
>TRBJ2-2|TRBV5-1|15
CASSRTGSGAGELFF
>TRBJ2-7|TRBV7-2|12
CASSLASGALDF
>TRBJ1-3|TRBV7-6|17
CASSSVKPGISGNTIYF
>TRBJ2-6|TRBV5-1|17
CASSLTVPTSGANVLTF
>TRBJ2-3|TRBV7-2|11
CASSFEDTQYF
>TRBJ2-6|TRBV6-1|15
CASSEDLSGANVLTF
>TRBJ2-7|TRBV9|14
CASSATLGAYEQYF
>TRBJ1-1|TRBV30|15
CAWTGRTALNTEAFF
>TRBJ2-7|TRBV30|12
CAWSTGNSPQYF
>TRBJ2-1|TRBV7-9|15
CASSLVGGPGNEQFF
>TRBJ1-6|TRBV7-2|14
CASRRDRGSSPLHF
>TRBJ2-7|TRBV7-2|18
CASSLVLRGTASSYEQYF
>TRBJ1-4|TRBV5-1|15
CASSSQGQGGEKLFF
>TRBJ1-2|TRBV2|13
CASRGRGEYGYTF